A single sample is the source of the 10 T cell receptor beta chains below, sequenced in a study of vaccination effects on CD4 cells after COVID-19. What these receptors recognize is not known. Using immunoSEQ multiplex PCR, the repertoire was profiled, and TCRdb retains in-frame clones only, with some absent. This sample yields 23,000 or so clones, of which approximately 70% are seen a single time; 10% to 15% belongs to the top ten. Peptide-pool stimulation followed by sequencing identified expanded antigen-specific CD4+ clonotypes in the ViraFEST assay. A roughly 10-day culture period preceded the isolation of CD4+ T cells. Specimen: CD4+ T cells from PBMCs cultured with HCoV-229E spike peptides, collected before COVID-19 vaccination. Receptors originate from a human donor who received a COVID-19 vaccine.

The chain is built from TRBV7-2 and TRBJ1-5; 7 bases match TRBD1. V shed 0 bases and J 6 bases; nucleotides not matched to a gene: 5. The CDR3 runs 15 residues. CDR1 and CDR2 from the germline V gene are SGHTA and FQGNSA. The CDR3 DNA reads as TGTGCCAGCAGCTTAGCAGGGGGCGCGGGTCAGCCCCAGCATTTT. It is translated as CASSLAGGAGQPQHF.

This chain uses TRBV19 with TRBJ1-6, with D hard to call. The V gene's germline CDR1 is LNHDA and CDR2 SQIVND (reference sequence). V lost 5 bases to trimming and J lost 0 bases, with 20 bases between them. The CDR3 is made up of 19 amino acids. The CDR3 sequence: CASSPSPGTPSSYNSPLHF. The CDR3 DNA reads TGTGCCAGTAGTCCCTCCCCGGGTACACCGAGCTCCTATAATTCACCCCTCCACTTT.

This chain joins TRBV11-1 and TRBJ2-1; no clear D gene. The CDR3 has 13 amino acids. V dropped 1 base and J dropped 5 bases, with 6 bases sitting between them. Looked up from germline, CDR1 is SGHAT and CDR2 is FQDESV (reference sequence). This chain's CDR3 is CASSLVFNNEQFF. The CDR3 DNA follows: TGTGCCAGCAGCTTAGTTTTTAACAATGAGCAGTTCTTC. The whole variable domain, filled in from reference TRBV11-1 and TRBJ2-1, reads EAEVAQSPRYKITEKSQAVAFWCDPISGHATLYWYRQILGQGPELLVQFQDESVVDDSQLPKDRFSAERLKGVDSTLKIQPAELGDSAMYLCASSLVFNNEQFFGPGTRLTVL.

The chain links TRBV27 to TRBJ1-1, with TRBD1 matching 9 bases. The CDR3 covers 16 residues. Germline values: CDR1 MNHEY, CDR2 SMNVEV (reference sequence). V was clipped by 5 bases and J by 1 base; unmatched bases: 8. CDR3 loop: CASSLLTGGGNTEAFF. Written as DNA, the CDR3 is TGTGCCAGCAGTCTCCTTACAGGGGGCGGGAACACTGAAGCTTTCTTT.

The chain uses TRBV5-1 and TRBJ2-3; 9 bases match TRBD2. J was trimmed by 2 bases and V by 4 bases; bases with no gene match: 11. Germline-derived CDR1 and CDR2 are SGHRS and YFSETQ. CDR3 length equals 17 residues. The CDR3 DNA reads TGCGCCAGCAGCCCGGATCCTGGCGGGAGGGCCACAGATACGCAGTATTTT. This gives the protein CASSPDPGGRATDTQYF.

The table lists this clone with a count of one. This chain uses TRBV6-4 with TRBJ1-2, with a tentative D call TRBD1 (6 bases). V was cut by 2 bases and J by 0 bases, with 10 bases left in between. Germline V gene sequence: CDR1 MRHNA, CDR2 SNTAGT. The CDR3 covers 15 residues. The CDR3: CASSDGQQTNYGYTF. In DNA form, the CDR3 reads TGTGCCAGCAGTGACGGACAGCAAACTAACTATGGCTACACCTTC.

This rearrangement joins TRBV2 to TRBJ1-2; D not certain. V was pared by 3 bases and J by 0 bases, with 8 bases between. This CDR3 has 14 amino acids. Germline assignment: CDR1 SNHLY and CDR2 FYNNEI. The CDR3 DNA is TGTGCCAGCAGTGACAGGATTTCTAACTATGGCTACACCTTC. It encodes CASSDRISNYGYTF.

The chain couples TRBV5-1 to TRBJ2-7, with unresolved D. Trimming took off 5 bases at V and 5 bases at J, with 11 bases between the two ends. This CDR3 has 12 residues. Germline-derived CDR1 and CDR2 are SGHRS and YFSETQ. The CDR3 DNA is TGCGCCAGCAGGTGGGAAGCCAACGAGCAGTACTTC. Amino acids: CASRWEANEQYF.

The chain links TRBV5-1 to TRBJ2-3; tentatively, D is TRBD1 (5 bases). Trimming took off 4 bases at V and 2 bases at J, with 14 bases between the two ends. The CDR3 sequence is 15 residues long. CDR1 is SGHRS, CDR2 YFSETQ, per germline. CDR3 sequence: CASSLSDTITDTQYF. CDR3 DNA sequence: TGCGCCAGCAGCCTCTCGGACACTATCACAGATACGCAGTATTTT.

In DNA form, the CDR3 reads TGTGCCAGCAGCCCGCTGACAGGGGGTTCCTACGAGCAGTACTTC. Translated: CASSPLTGGSYEQYF. The V gene is TRBV7-8, the J gene TRBJ2-7; 9 bases are shared with TRBD1. The CDR3 sequence is 15 residues long. The V gene's germline CDR1 is SGHVS and CDR2 FQNEAQ. V lost 5 bases, J lost 1 base, and 6 bases stayed unmatched.